This T cell receptor (beta chain) was captured by sequencing in a study of blood T cell repertoires in COVID-19 (TCRdb year 2020). Some background on the complete study: Samples covering the acute and convalescent phases of COVID-19 were provided by collaborators in the United States, Italy and Spain. A freely available public database, intended as a resource for researchers studying the immune response to SARS-CoV-2, is where the repertoires were released. A de-identified subject ID, COVID-19 status, age in years and sex were almost always included in the sample metadata. Subjects who had been exposed to COVID-19, were actively infected with it, or had recovered from it provided the deeply sampled blood TCRbeta repertoires that made up the dataset. The prospective study material was composed of cDNA or gDNA derived from T cells, B-cell-depleted T cells, or PBMCs. Samples came from the ongoing ImmuneRACE study (first 160 participants) plus 1,254 subjects from 6 global collaborators. HLA class I and class II types, where available, came from metadata supplied by the sample provider rather than from assay-based typing. Overall study results and their limits: The quantity of clinical and demographic metadata differed by source and by participant and was supplied without curation.

As concerns this clone: No cognate antigen has been identified for it. The input lacks base qualities; no much larger clone sits a single base away.

TCRbeta CDR3 regions were amplified from genomic DNA using the immunoSEQ Assay, a bias-controlled multiplex PCR. The paper's data handling went like this. The number of nucleated cells in each sample was estimated by amplification of reference gene primers within the assay. Sequence reads were collapsed and filtered to measure the absolute abundance of every unique TCRbeta CDR3 rearrangement. For each sample, productive Simpson clonality was calculated as the square root of Simpson's diversity index over productive rearrangements. The source is immuneACCESS, and TCRdb retained only in-frame sequences with V and J called. Part of the clones is not carried over; for the studies checked, unresolved V genes explain less than half of this, and the remainder is unexplained. V, J and clone size are those of that table, while D and trimming were read from the DNA. The sample table records around 150,000 clones; around 73% of these occur just once. Approximately 10% of the sample lies in the top ten.

Samples from volunteer blood donors who had recovered from COVID-19 were contributed by a second Seattle source. The collaborating institutions used their own protocols to collect whole blood in K2EDTA tubes. Collaborator samples were shipped for TCRbeta analysis as frozen whole blood, isolated PBMCs, or DNA extracted from either sample type. The germline V end is reduced by 0 bases and the J end by 0 bases; junction bases left unmatched: 3. Measured from the cysteine to the phenylalanine, the CDR3 is 16 residues long. This entry keeps only the CDR3 DNA: 48 bases, framed from base 1. The germline V gene encodes CDR1 SGDLS and CDR2 YYNGEE.

Sequenced: peripheral blood. The chain is assembled from TRBV9 and TRBJ2-7; the central 10 bases match TRBD2. This TCR derives from a man between 60 and 75 years old who had recovered from COVID-19. Here is the DNA: TGTGCCAGCAGCGTAGATTTAGCGGGAGGCTCCTACGAGCAGTACTTC. The resulting protein is CASSVDLAGGSYEQYF. Reference TRBV9 and TRBJ2-7 proteins supply the regions before and after the CDR3; the full variable domain is: DSGVTQTPKHLITATGQRVTLRCSPRSGDLSVYWYQQSLDQGLQFLIQYYNGEERAKGNILERFSAQQFPDLHSELNLSSLELGDSALYFCASSVDLAGGSYEQYFGPGTRLTVT.